This TCR beta chain comes out of a study of regulatory dendritic cells for organ transplantation. Study outcomes and limitations: Naive CD4+ and CD8+ repertoires were highly diverse; memory CD8+ was most oligoclonal.

Trimming shortened V by 4 bases and J by 5 bases, and 15 bases separated the two germline ends. This CDR3 has 14 amino acids. Germline CDR1 reads SGHDT; CDR2 reads YYEEEE. CFSE-labeled sorted T cells met regulatory or mature dendritic cells for approximately 5 days. Sequenced by immunoSEQ multiplex PCR; TCRdb stores in-frame clones only, minus some. This table holds approximately 11,000 clones, 75% found once. This clone appeared a single time. No antigen is known for it. The material sequenced was memory CD4+ T cells from blood cultured with regulatory dendritic cells. Specified subset: CD45RO+ memory T cells. The chain employs TRBV5-6 and TRBJ1-2; D possibly corresponds to TRBD1 (5 bases). This receptor was identified in a human donor in good health. CDR3 region: CASSPGREIYGYTF. Here the CDR3 DNA reads TGTGCCAGCAGCCCGGGACGGGAGATTTATGGCTACACCTTC.